The 22 T cell receptor beta chains below were found in one sample sequenced in a study of OX40 agonist ivuxolimab in advanced cancers. Assay used: immunoSEQ multiplex PCR; TCRdb lists only in-frame clones, some missing. The table shows fewer than 85,000 clones, with about nine tenths occurring only once. The material was CD4+ or CD8+ T cells sorted from blood, obtained in a trial of the OX40 agonist ivuxolimab. These receptors all come from an adult with an advanced solid tumor such as melanoma, head and neck, liver or kidney cancer.

This chain links TRBV28 with TRBJ2-1, with TRBD2 matching over 7 bases. This CDR3 is 17 amino acids long. CDR1 and CDR2 (germline): MDHEN, SYDVKM. Trimming removed 1 base from V and 1 base from J; junction bases left unmatched: 7. CDR3 nucleotides: TGTGCCAGCAGTTTATTCGGCGGGGGAAAGTCCTACAATGAGCAGTTCTTC. This sequence encodes CASSLFGGGKSYNEQFF.

V usage is TRBV10-3 and J usage is TRBJ2-7, with TRBD1 matching over 7 bases. The germline V gene has CDR1 ENHRY and CDR2 SYGVKD. The CDR3 totals 12 residues. V trimming: 8 bases; J trimming: 2 bases; junction bases outside the gene matches: 3. CDR3 loop: CAISTGTYEQYF. The CDR3 DNA reads as TGTGCCATCTCGACAGGGACCTACGAGCAGTACTTC.

The chain carries TRBV29-1 and TRBJ1-2; D is undetermined. CDR3 length equals 15 residues. Per the germline V gene, CDR1 is SQVTM and CDR2 is ANQGSEA. V was shortened by 6 bases and J by 4 bases, with 21 bases between the two germline ends. The CDR3 DNA sequence: TGCAGCGTCCAATCAGGCGCGGCCACCATCTATGGCTACACCTTC. Translating gives CSVQSGAATIYGYTF.

This sequence joins TRBV7-2 and TRBJ2-7; 7 bases align to TRBD2. Per the germline V gene, CDR1 is SGHTA and CDR2 is FQGNSA. This CDR3 is built from 12 residues. With V trimmed by 5 bases and J by 3 bases, 1 base remained unmatched. The CDR3 bases are TGTGCCAGCAGCCGGGACTACTACGAGCAGTACTTC. As protein: CASSRDYYEQYF. Full variable domain (outside the CDR3, taken from reference TRBV7-2 and TRBJ2-7): GAGVSQSPSNKVTEKGKDVELRCDPISGHTALYWYRQSLGQGLEFLIYFQGNSAPDKSGLPSDRFSAERTGGSVSTLTIQRTQQEDSAVYLCASSRDYYEQYFGPGTRLTVT.

The V call is TRBV6-4, the J call TRBJ1-1, with 7 bases aligning to TRBD1. There are 13 residues in the CDR3. Germline assignment: CDR1 MRHNA and CDR2 SNTAGT. V lost 6 bases, J lost 4 bases, and 5 bases stayed unmatched. The CDR3 coding sequence is TGTGCCAGCAGCACTACAGGGGCCACTGAAGCTTTCTTT. Protein product: CASSTTGATEAFF.

This chain joins TRBV7-9 and TRBJ2-5; 7 bases align to TRBD2. This CDR3 is 14 amino acids long. V shed 2 bases and J 1 base; nucleotides not matched to a gene: 1. CDR1 and CDR2 (germline): SEHNR, FQNEAQ (reference sequence). The CDR3 protein is CASSLTSAQETQYF. CDR3 sequence (DNA): TGTGCCAGCAGCTTAACTAGCGCCCAAGAGACCCAGTACTTC. The whole variable domain, remainder taken from reference TRBV7-9 and TRBJ2-5, is DTGVSQNPRHKITKRGQNVTFRCDPISEHNRLYWYRQTLGQGPEFLTYFQNEAQLEKSRLLSDRFSAERPKGSFSTLEIQRTEQGDSAMYLCASSLTSAQETQYFGPGTRLLVL.

This clone was counted once. The chain has TRBV9 and TRBJ2-1, with a weak D call TRBD2 (5 bases). The CDR3 contains 12 residues. The ends were cut back, 1 base at V and 10 bases at J, with 9 bases in the middle. The germline V gene has CDR1 SGDLS and CDR2 YYNGEE. CDR3: CASSVTAVEQFF. The CDR3 DNA sequence: TGTGCCAGCAGCGTAACAGCGGTAGAGCAGTTCTTC.

The chain carries TRBV6-6 and TRBJ2-1; TRBD1 aligns across 8 bases. CDR3 size: 15 residues. The junction had 6 bases not matched to a gene; V was cut back by 5 bases and J by 3 bases. Germline V gives CDR1 MNHNY, CDR2 SVGAGI (reference sequence). CDR3 loop: CASSRQGFLYNEQFF. In nucleotides, the CDR3 is TGTGCCAGCAGTCGACAGGGGTTCCTCTACAATGAGCAGTTCTTC.

The rearrangement links TRBV11-3 to TRBJ2-2; D uncertain. Germline V gene sequence: CDR1 SGHNT, CDR2 YENEEA. CDR3 length: 12 residues. V was pared by 2 bases and J by 6 bases, with 4 bases between. The CDR3 nucleotides read TGTGCCAGCAGCTTAAGGGCCGGGGAGCTGTTTTTT. Protein: CASSLRAGELFF.

The chain is built from TRBV5-1 and TRBJ1-6, with TRBD1 matching 8 bases. Trimming took 2 bases from V and 8 from J; bases not matched to a gene: 9. The CDR3 loop spans 16 amino acids. CDR1 and CDR2 from the germline V gene are SGHRS and YFSETQ. The DNA of the CDR3 is TGCGCCAGCAGCTTTGCCCCCGGGACAGGAGATTCACCCCTCCACTTT. This translates into CASSFAPGTGDSPLHF. Full variable domain (missing parts from reference TRBV5-1 and TRBJ1-6): KAGVTQTPRYLIKTRGQQVTLSCSPISGHRSVSWYQQTPGQGLQFLFEYFSETQRNKGNFPGRFSGRQFSNSRSEMNVSTLELGDSALYLCASSFAPGTGDSPLHFGNGTRLTVT.

CDR3 DNA: TGTGCCAGCAGTGCGACGGGATTAGTCGGGGAGCTGTTTTTT. Its translation: CASSATGLVGELFF. The J gene is TRBJ2-2, the V gene TRBV6-4; possible D gene TRBD2, 5 bases. Between the trimmed V and J ends, which lost 4 bases and 7 bases, there was a span of 13 bases. CDR1 is MRHNA, CDR2 SNTAGT, per germline. CDR3 size: 14 residues.

The J gene is TRBJ2-2, the V gene TRBV4-3, with 10 positions matching TRBD2. Germline loops: CDR1 LGHNA, CDR2 YSLEER. This CDR3 spans 19 amino acids. V was clipped by 0 bases and J by 0 bases; unmatched bases: 7. The CDR3 coding sequence is TGCGCCAGCAGCCAAGATGGACTAGCGGCGCTCGCGAACACCGGGGAGCTGTTTTTT. Translated: CASSQDGLAALANTGELFF.

The V and J genes are TRBV14 and TRBJ2-1, with D perhaps TRBD1 or TRBD2 (5 bases each). The CDR3 covers 16 residues. Trimming shortened V by 2 bases and J by 5 bases, and 16 bases separated the two germline ends. CDR1 and CDR2 (germline): SGHDN, FVKESK. This CDR3 is CASSQYVSMGDNEQFF. DNA for the CDR3: TGTGCCAGCAGCCAATATGTTTCCATGGGGGACAATGAGCAGTTCTTC.

The chain uses TRBV10-3 and TRBJ2-6; D is ambiguous. Germline values: CDR1 ENHRY, CDR2 SYGVKD. The germline V and J ends were trimmed by 0 bases and 1 base, with 4 bases remaining between them. This CDR3 has 15 residues. CDR3 nucleotides: TGTGCCATCAGTGAGTCCGGGTCTGGGGCCAACGTCCTGACTTTC. Its translation is CAISESGSGANVLTF.

This chain joins TRBV5-1 and TRBJ2-2; possible D gene TRBD1, 5 bases. In germline, CDR1 is SGHRS, CDR2 YFSETQ. This CDR3 contains 15 residues. Trimming took off 0 bases at V and 7 bases at J, with 13 bases between the two ends. The DNA of the CDR3 is TGCGCCAGCAGCTTGGAGGGGCTTCTAAGCGGGGAGCTGTTTTTT. Protein product: CASSLEGLLSGELFF.

The V call is TRBV4-1, the J call TRBJ1-2; D gene ambiguous. The CDR3 is 15 residues long. Trimming removed 3 bases from V and 5 bases from J, with 16 bases in between. Germline V gene data show CDR1 as MGHRA and CDR2 as YSYEKL. In nucleotides, the CDR3 is TGCGCCAGCAGCCACCCGGTAACGAATGAGTATGGCTACACCTTC. It translates to CASSHPVTNEYGYTF.

The chain joins TRBV6-5 to TRBJ1-3; the D is unclear. Germline assignment: CDR1 MNHEY and CDR2 SVGAGI. The V and J ends lost 5 bases and 4 bases respectively, with 12 bases between them. The CDR3 sequence is 14 residues long. CDR3 region: CASSEQGTGNTIYF. The CDR3 DNA follows: TGTGCCAGCAGTGAACAAGGCACAGGAAACACCATATATTTT.

This clone was observed a handful of times. The J gene is TRBJ2-1, the V gene TRBV20-1; D gene unclear. The CDR3 contains 11 residues. Germline-derived CDR1 and CDR2 are DFQATT and SNEGSKA (reference sequence). The V and J ends lost 0 bases and 10 bases respectively, with 7 bases between them. The CDR3 is CSARDQAEQFF. CDR3 in DNA: TGCAGTGCTAGAGATCAGGCAGAGCAGTTCTTC.

CDR3: CASSYVSGGSYGYTF. CDR3 bases: TGTGCCAGCAGTTACGTGTCAGGGGGCTCCTATGGCTACACCTTC. V and J are TRBV6-6 and TRBJ1-2, with 8 bases aligning to TRBD1. CDR3 length: 15 amino acids. V trimming: 2 bases; J trimming: 4 bases; junction bases outside the gene matches: 6. Germline loops: CDR1 MNHNY, CDR2 SVGAGI (reference sequence).

The rearrangement joins TRBV19 to TRBJ1-3, with TRBD1 as a possible D gene (6 bases). The CDR3 is 14 residues long. Trimming shortened V by 6 bases and J by 1 base, and 10 bases separated the two germline ends. The germline V gene encodes CDR1 LNHDA and CDR2 SQIVND (reference sequence). The CDR3 sequence: CASRETGSGNTIYF. The DNA for the CDR3 is TGTGCCAGTAGAGAGACAGGTTCTGGAAACACCATATATTTT.

Here the CDR3 reads CASSGFGGAVTEAFF. The CDR3 DNA reads as TGTGCCAGCAGTGGATTCGGGGGGGCAGTCACTGAAGCTTTCTTT. The rearrangement joins TRBV6-1 to TRBJ1-1; a weak D match, TRBD1 (6 bases). Trimming pared 4 bases from V and 4 bases from J, leaving 16 bases between. The CDR3 contains 15 residues. Germline-derived CDR1 and CDR2 are MNHNS and SASEGT.

This clone occurred a few times. The chain recombines TRBV6-5 with TRBJ1-2; TRBD1 might be the D (5 bases). Germline values: CDR1 MNHEY, CDR2 SVGAGI. This CDR3 is 13 amino acids long. The germline V and J ends were trimmed by 2 bases and 8 bases, with 12 bases remaining between them. CDR3 protein: CASSYTTGGGYTF. The CDR3 region has the DNA TGTGCCAGCAGTTACACAACCGGGGGGGGCTACACCTTC.